This T cell receptor (beta chain) stems from a study of response to subunit inactivated influenza vaccine. Broader study findings: Each seasonal flu vaccination may recruit only limited new T cells, authors suggested.

The CDR3 runs 20 residues. Trimming removed 4 bases from V and 2 bases from J; junction bases left unmatched: 21. Germline loops: CDR1 KGHDR, CDR2 SFDVKD. MiXCR, applied by TCRdb to the RT-PCR reads, yields one record per CDR3 protein. The sample contains some 500,000 distinct CDR3 sequences, 10% to 15% of which appear only once. About this clonotype: Its antigen is not known.

Sample: PBMCs from blood, taken roughly 46 days after vaccination. This receptor was obtained from a man in his fifties or sixties who received an inactivated influenza vaccine. This chain links TRBV24-1 with TRBJ2-7; 8 bases are a match to TRBD1. The CDR3 protein is CATSDRAPGGAWFGPYEQYF. CDR3 nucleotides: TGTGCCACCAGTGACCGGGCTCCAGGGGGCGCATGGTTTGGACCCTACGAGCAGTACTTC.